The rows below give T cell receptor beta chains drawn from one sample of a study of early stage breast cancer tumors. Repertoires were generated with immunoSEQ multiplex PCR, while TCRdb's copy carries only in-frame clones and drops some. Among roughly 60,000 clones listed, about three quarters were seen once. What was sequenced was blood. These receptors came from a person aged 30 to 39 with breast cancer. Each CDR3 is given with its conserved first and last residue. The D gene is left open where the match is weak. Only part of the rows carry a size: once, few, many, or a class if the clone is expanded.

v_gene	abundance	j_gene	len	d_gene	CDR3nt	CDR3aa
TRBV5-1	few	TRBJ2-7	13	-	TGCGCCAGCAGGGGGGATGACTCCTACGAGCAGTACTTC	CASRGDDSYEQYF
TRBV7-2	-	TRBJ2-5	12	-	TGTGCCAGCAGCGGACTCCAAGAGACCCAGTACTTC	CASSGLQETQYF
TRBV9	-	TRBJ1-1	14	-	TGTGCCAGCAGCGTAGACGCCAAAGGCACTGAAGCTTTCTTT	CASSVDAKGTEAFF
TRBV19	-	TRBJ2-1	17	-	TGTGCCAGTAGTATCCGGGTCACGGGCGGAGGCTACAATGAGCAGTTCTTC	CASSIRVTGGGYNEQFF
TRBV7-8	-	TRBJ2-7	16	TRBD2	TGTGCCAGCAGCTTACGGACTAGCGGGCCGGCCTACGAGCAGTACTTC	CASSLRTSGPAYEQYF
TRBV5-1	-	TRBJ2-3	18	TRBD2	TGCGCCAGCAGCTTGGGACTAGCGGATTTCCTACACACAGATACGCAGTATTTT	CASSLGLADFLHTDTQYF
TRBV18	-	TRBJ1-1	11	-	TGTGCCAGCTCACCTCAGAAAGAAGCTTTCTTT	CASSPQKEAFF
TRBV5-1	-	TRBJ2-2	16	-	TGCGCCAGCAGCCCGGCCCGGTATCCGGACACCGGGGAGCTGTTTTTT	CASSPARYPDTGELFF
TRBV6-5	-	TRBJ2-7	13	-	TGTGCCAGCAGTCGGGACATAGCCTACGAGCAGTACTTC	CASSRDIAYEQYF
TRBV7-6	-	TRBJ2-1	15	-	TGTGCCAGCAGCCCGGGGGTGGATCGGGCCAGGGAGCAGTTCTTC	CASSPGVDRAREQFF
TRBV15	-	TRBJ1-1	14	-	TGTGCCACCAGCAGGGGGAATAGGGGCACTGAAGCTTTCTTT	CATSRGNRGTEAFF
TRBV13	-	TRBJ1-3	15	-	TGTGCCAGCAGCTCAGGGTGGAGTTCTGGAAACACCATATATTTT	CASSSGWSSGNTIYF
TRBV2	-	TRBJ2-2	12	-	TGTGCCAGCAGTGGTATTGTACCGGAGCTGTTTTTT	CASSGIVPELFF
TRBV7-9	-	TRBJ2-7	13	-	TGTGCCAGCAGTCAGACAGTCGGATCCGAGCAGTACTTC	CASSQTVGSEQYF
TRBV27	-	TRBJ2-7	16	-	TGTGCCAGCAGTTTATCATGGCGAGGGGGACGCTACGAGCAGTACTTC	CASSLSWRGGRYEQYF
TRBV4-3	-	TRBJ1-5	13	-	TGCGCCAGCGGCCGGGACACTCATCAGCCCCAGCATTTT	CASGRDTHQPQHF
TRBV2	-	TRBJ1-2	13	-	TGTGCCAGCAGGGACAGCCTAAACTATGGCTACACCTTC	CASRDSLNYGYTF
TRBV30	-	TRBJ1-1	13	-	TGTGCCCGGGGGAGGGGATTGAACACTGAAGCTTTCTTT	CARGRGLNTEAFF
TRBV6-5	-	TRBJ2-5	14	TRBD2	TGTGCCAGCAGTAGACTAGCGGGAGTCGAGACCCAGTACTTC	CASSRLAGVETQYF
TRBV5-5	-	TRBJ2-7	11	-	TGTGCCAGCAGTCGGACTTTCGAGCAGTACTTC	CASSRTFEQYF
TRBV11-2	once	TRBJ2-4	14	TRBD1	TGTGCCAGCAGCTTCTCAGGGGGTAAAAACATTCAGTACTTC	CASSFSGGKNIQYF
TRBV5-5	-	TRBJ1-4	14	-	TGTGCCAGCAGCTCAGGCGCATACGGTGAAAAACTGTTTTTT	CASSSGAYGEKLFF
TRBV27	-	TRBJ1-1	13	-	TGTGCCAGCAGAAAAGGGGCGAACACTGAAGCTTTCTTT	CASRKGANTEAFF
TRBV5-1	-	TRBJ2-3	16	TRBD2	TGCGCCAGCAGCGCGGGACTAGCGGGAGACACAGATACGCAGTATTTT	CASSAGLAGDTDTQYF
TRBV11-3	-	TRBJ2-1	18	TRBD1	TGTGCCAGCAGCTTAGATGGGACAGCGACTGGGGGCCACAATGAGCAGTTCTTC	CASSLDGTATGGHNEQFF
TRBV27	-	TRBJ1-1	11	-	TGTGCCAGCAGTAATGGGTTTGAAGCTTTCTTT	CASSNGFEAFF
TRBV16	-	TRBJ1-2	17	-	TGTGCCAGCAGCCAATCGGCTTCCCCTACAGGGAAGAATGGCTACACCTTC	CASSQSASPTGKNGYTF
TRBV6-5	-	TRBJ2-1	12	-	TGTGCCAGCAGAGGAGAACCGAATGAGCAGTTCTTC	CASRGEPNEQFF
TRBV14	-	TRBJ2-7	15	TRBD1	TGTGCCAGCAGCCGTATGACAGGGGTAGGCTACGAGCAGTACTTC	CASSRMTGVGYEQYF
TRBV15	-	TRBJ2-7	15	TRBD2	TGTGCCACCAGTCGTACTAGCGGGAGCTCCTACGAGCAGTACTTC	CATSRTSGSSYEQYF
TRBV27	-	TRBJ2-7	13	-	TGTGCCAGCAGCCGCCTACAGTCCCCCGAGCAGTACTTC	CASSRLQSPEQYF
TRBV10-2	-	TRBJ1-2	14	-	TGCGCCAGCATTGCAGTTGGACAGAACTATGGCTACACCTTC	CASIAVGQNYGYTF
TRBV4-3	-	TRBJ2-6	16	TRBD1	TGCGCCAGCAGCCCGGGACAGGGAAGCGGGGCCAACGTCCTGACTTTC	CASSPGQGSGANVLTF
TRBV6-1	-	TRBJ2-1	15	TRBD1	TGTGCCAGCAGTCAGACAGGGGAACCTTACAATGAGCAGTTCTTC	CASSQTGEPYNEQFF
TRBV19	once	TRBJ1-2	16	-	TGTGCCAGTAGTATCGGGCCGGGGGGGAGGAATGATGGCTACACCTTC	CASSIGPGGRNDGYTF
TRBV4-3	-	TRBJ1-4	14	-	TGCGCCAGCAGCCACACCGGCGTGCGCGAAAAACTGTTTTTT	CASSHTGVREKLFF
TRBV19	-	TRBJ1-2	15	TRBD1	TGTGCCAGTCGGCCCTCCGGGGACAGTGGATATGGCTACACCTTC	CASRPSGDSGYGYTF
TRBV11-2	-	TRBJ1-1	15	-	TGTGCCAGCAGCTTAGGGCCCACTCGGAACACTGAAGCTTTCTTT	CASSLGPTRNTEAFF
TRBV28	few	TRBJ2-6	14	-	TGTGCCAGCAGTTTTACCTCTGGGGCCAACGTCCTGACTTTC	CASSFTSGANVLTF
TRBV5-4	-	TRBJ2-7	13	-	TGTGCCAGCAGCTTAGCCCCTCCGTCGGGGCAGTACTTC	CASSLAPPSGQYF
TRBV11-3	-	TRBJ2-2	11	-	TGTGCCAGCAGCTTGCTCGGGGAGCTGTTTTTT	CASSLLGELFF
TRBV12-5	-	TRBJ2-5	15	-	TGTGCTAGTGGTTTGGGGGAGTCGCGGGGAGAGACCCAGTACTTC	CASGLGESRGETQYF
TRBV6-5	once	TRBJ1-5	16	-	TGTGCCAGCAGTTACTTCGGGGCAGGTGGCAATCAGCCCCAGCATTTT	CASSYFGAGGNQPQHF
TRBV4-1	few	TRBJ2-7	15	-	TGCGCCAGCAGCCAAAGCCAGGGGATAACCTACGAGCAGTACTTC	CASSQSQGITYEQYF
TRBV19	-	TRBJ2-1	11	-	TGTGCCTCCCAGTGGAACAATGAGCAGTTCTTC	CASQWNNEQFF
TRBV10-3	-	TRBJ2-1	11	-	TGTGCCATCAGTGGAAACAATGAGCAGTTCTTC	CAISGNNEQFF
TRBV30	-	TRBJ2-3	11	-	TGTGCCTGGAGTGGAGGTGATACGCAGTATTTT	CAWSGGDTQYF
TRBV19	-	TRBJ1-4	14	-	TGTGCCAGTAGTACACAAGCAACTAATGAAAAACTGTTTTTT	CASSTQATNEKLFF
TRBV5-1	-	TRBJ1-3	13	TRBD1	TGCGCCAGCAGCTTGGAGACAGGGAACACCATATATTTT	CASSLETGNTIYF